Listed here are 4 T cell receptor beta chains from one sample, sequenced in a study of T cell responses to AZD1222 COVID-19 vaccine. Clones were read by immunoSEQ multiplex PCR, and TCRdb kept only the in-frame ones, dropping some. This repertoire shows around 140,000 clones, approximately 95% found once; its top ten account for over 0.85%. The sample in question was peripheral blood, obtained on day 0 of MenACWY control vaccination. These receptors were obtained from an adult in good health.

The chain has TRBV30 and TRBJ1-1; 8 bases map to TRBD1. This CDR3 spans 14 amino acids. Germline trimming cut 4 bases from V and 3 bases from J; bases unmatched to any gene: 7. CDR1 is GTSNPN and CDR2 is SVGIG in the germline V gene (reference sequence). The CDR3 coding sequence is TGTGCCTGGACGTGGTACAGGGGGGACACTGAAGCTTTCTTT. This codes for CAWTWYRGDTEAFF.

The rearrangement joins TRBV2 to TRBJ1-6, with a weak D call TRBD1 (5 bases). This CDR3 spans 14 amino acids. Trimming pared 9 bases from V and 5 bases from J, leaving 14 bases between. In germline, CDR1 is SNHLY, CDR2 FYNNEI. The CDR3 loop is CASGWDGDNSPLHF. The CDR3 DNA follows: TGTGCCAGTGGCTGGGACGGCGATAATTCACCCCTCCACTTT.

The chain links TRBV5-6 to TRBJ1-2; D possibly corresponds to TRBD1 (5 bases). V was pared by 4 bases and J by 4 bases, with 14 bases between. The germline V gene has CDR1 SGHDT and CDR2 YYEEEE. This CDR3 has 14 amino acids. The CDR3 reads CASSIARGSYGYTF. Here the CDR3 DNA reads TGTGCCAGCAGCATAGCCCGGGGGAGCTATGGCTACACCTTC.

The rearrangement joins TRBV10-1 to TRBJ1-1; the match to TRBD1 covers 7 bases. Germline CDR1 and CDR2: WNHNN and SYGVQD (reference sequence). V lost 4 bases to trimming and J lost 4 bases; unmatched junction nucleotides: 9. The length of the CDR3 is 15 residues. The DNA of the CDR3 is TGCGCCAGCAGTGGCCCCGGGACAGCGGGCACTGAAGCTTTCTTT. Encoded protein: CASSGPGTAGTEAFF.